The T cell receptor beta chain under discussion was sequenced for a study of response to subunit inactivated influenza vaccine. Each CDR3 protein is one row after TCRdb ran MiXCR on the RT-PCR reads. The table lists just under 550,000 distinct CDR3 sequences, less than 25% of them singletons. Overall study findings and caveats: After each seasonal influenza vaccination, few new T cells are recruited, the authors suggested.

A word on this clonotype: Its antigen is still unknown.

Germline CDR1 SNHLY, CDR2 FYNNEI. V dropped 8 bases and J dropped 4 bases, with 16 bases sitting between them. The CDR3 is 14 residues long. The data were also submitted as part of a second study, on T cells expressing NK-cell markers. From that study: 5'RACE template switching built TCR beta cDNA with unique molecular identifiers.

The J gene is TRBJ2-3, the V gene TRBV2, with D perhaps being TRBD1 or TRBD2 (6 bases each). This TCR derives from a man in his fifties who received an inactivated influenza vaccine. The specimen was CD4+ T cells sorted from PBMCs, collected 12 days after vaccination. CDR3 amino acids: CASLGRGGSDTQYF. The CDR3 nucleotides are TGTGCCAGCCTTGGCAGGGGAGGATCAGATACGCAGTATTTT. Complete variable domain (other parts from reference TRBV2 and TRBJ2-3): EPEVTQTPSHQVTQMGQEVILRCVPISNHLYFYWYRQILGQKVEFLVSFYNNEISEKSEIFDDQFSVERPDGSNFTLKIRSTKLEDSAMYFCASLGRGGSDTQYFGPGTRLTVL.